This T cell receptor (beta chain) was observed in a study of PD-1 blockade in classical Hodgkin lymphoma. Libraries were prepared by immunoSEQ multiplex PCR; TCRdb keeps only in-frame clonotypes and omits some of them. The sample includes about 75,000 clones, around 93% of them seen just once. In its sample, this clone was seen once. The CDR3 sequence is 14 residues long. V lost 0 bases to trimming and J lost 3 bases, with 9 bases between them. Looked up from germline, CDR1 is SGHDT and CDR2 is YYEEEE. Every patient had relapsed following autologous stem cell transplantation, and cohorts differed in brentuximab vedotin exposure.

The sample was peripheral blood mononuclear cells (PBMCs), taken at baseline. The chain recombines TRBV5-6 with TRBJ2-5; D tentatively reads TRBD1 or TRBD2 (5 bases each). The clonotype was recovered from a human donor with classical Hodgkin lymphoma. CDR3 coding DNA: TGTGCCAGCAGCTTGGTTCTGGGGGAAGAGACCCAGTACTTC. Translating gives CASSLVLGEETQYF.